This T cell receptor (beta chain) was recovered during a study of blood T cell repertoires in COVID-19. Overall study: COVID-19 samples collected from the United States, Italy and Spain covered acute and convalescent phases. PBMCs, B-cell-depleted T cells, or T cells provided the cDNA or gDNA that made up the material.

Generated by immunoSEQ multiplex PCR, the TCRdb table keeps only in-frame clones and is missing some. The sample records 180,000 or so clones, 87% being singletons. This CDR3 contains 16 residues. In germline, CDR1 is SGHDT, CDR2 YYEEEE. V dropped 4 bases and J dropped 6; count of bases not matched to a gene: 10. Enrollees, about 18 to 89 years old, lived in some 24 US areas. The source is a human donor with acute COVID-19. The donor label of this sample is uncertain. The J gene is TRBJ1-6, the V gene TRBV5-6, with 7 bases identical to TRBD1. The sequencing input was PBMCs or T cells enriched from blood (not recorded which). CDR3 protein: CASSLLGGFSNSPLHF. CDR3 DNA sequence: TGTGCCAGCAGCCTCCTAGGGGGCTTTAGTAATTCACCCCTCCACTTT.